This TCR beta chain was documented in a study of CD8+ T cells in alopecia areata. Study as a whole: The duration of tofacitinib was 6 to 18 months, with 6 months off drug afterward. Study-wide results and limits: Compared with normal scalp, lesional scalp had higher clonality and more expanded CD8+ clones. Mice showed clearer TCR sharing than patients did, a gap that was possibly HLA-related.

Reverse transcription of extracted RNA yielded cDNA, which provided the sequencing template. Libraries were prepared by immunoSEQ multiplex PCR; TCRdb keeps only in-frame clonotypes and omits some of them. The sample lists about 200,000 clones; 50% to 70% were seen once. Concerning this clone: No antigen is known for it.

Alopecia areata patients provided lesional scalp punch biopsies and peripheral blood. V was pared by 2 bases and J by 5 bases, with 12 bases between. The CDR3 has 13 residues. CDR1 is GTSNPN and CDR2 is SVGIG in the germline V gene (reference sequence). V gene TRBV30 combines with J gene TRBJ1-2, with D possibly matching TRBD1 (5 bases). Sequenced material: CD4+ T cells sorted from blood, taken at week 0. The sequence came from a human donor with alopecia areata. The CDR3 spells CAWSLGLGYGYTF. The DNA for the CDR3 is TGTGCCTGGAGTCTGGGGCTGGGGTATGGCTACACCTTC.